A single sample is the source of the 15 T cell receptor beta chains below, sequenced in a study of cytotoxic CD8 clonotypes in ibrutinib-treated CLL. Profiling relied on immunoSEQ multiplex PCR, and the TCRdb table lists in-frame clones only, not all of them. The sample consists of some 200,000 clones, 75% to 85% of them appearing once. Source: PBMCs, taken after 12 months of ibrutinib treatment. The origin of the receptors is a human donor with chronic lymphocytic leukemia.

The chain has TRBV6-5 and TRBJ1-5; D ambiguous. Trimming left V 2 bases short and J 1 base short, with 6 bases between. CDR1 is MNHEY, CDR2 SVGAGI, per germline. The CDR3 covers 14 residues. The CDR3 loop reads CASSYARSNQPQHF. As DNA, the CDR3 is TGTGCCAGCAGTTACGCCAGAAGCAATCAGCCCCAGCATTTT.

The chain is built from TRBV18 and TRBJ2-1; 9 nucleotides align to TRBD1. The CDR3 runs 16 residues. CDR1 and CDR2 from the germline V gene are KGHSH and LQKENI. Unmatched junction bases numbered 9, after V lost 3 bases and J lost 6 bases. The CDR3 DNA reads TGTGCCAGCTCACCCATATCCGGGACAGGGAGCAATGAGCAGTTCTTC. This encodes CASSPISGTGSNEQFF.

The V call is TRBV6-5, the J call TRBJ2-2; D perhaps matches TRBD2 (5 bases). CDR3 size: 12 residues. Trimming took off 6 bases at V and 6 bases at J, with 8 bases between the two ends. From germline, CDR1 is MNHEY and CDR2 SVGAGI. The CDR3 DNA is TGTGCCAGCAGGAGGGAATCCGGGGAGCTGTTTTTT. It translates to CASRRESGELFF.

The rearrangement links TRBV6-5 to TRBJ1-1, with TRBD1 identical over 10 bases. Looked up from germline, CDR1 is MNHEY and CDR2 is SVGAGI. J lost 3 bases, V lost 5 bases, and 0 bases had no gene match. The CDR3 spans 13 residues. The CDR3 DNA follows: TGTGCCAGCAGTGACAGGGGGCACACTGAAGCTTTCTTT. It translates to CASSDRGHTEAFF.

This chain uses TRBV2 with TRBJ2-1, with 9 positions matching TRBD1. Looked up from germline, CDR1 is SNHLY and CDR2 is FYNNEI. V dropped 4 bases and J dropped 10; count of bases not matched to a gene: 17. The CDR3 covers 17 residues. CDR3 amino acids: CASSAWGGDRDVWEQFF. In DNA form, the CDR3 reads TGTGCCAGCAGTGCCTGGGGAGGGGACAGGGACGTTTGGGAGCAGTTCTTC.

The gene calls are TRBV4-1 and TRBJ1-4; no definite D call. Germline-derived CDR1 and CDR2 are MGHRA and YSYEKL. The length of the CDR3 is 12 residues. V lost 4 bases to trimming and J lost 8 bases, with 8 bases between them. The CDR3 DNA follows: TGCGCCAGCAGCCCGCCGATGGAAAAACTGTTTTTT. Translation: CASSPPMEKLFF.

The CDR3 DNA sequence: TGCGCCAGCAGTCGCTCTGGTGGCTATGAGCAGTTCTTC. Amino acid sequence: CASSRSGGYEQFF. This chain joins TRBV10-1 and TRBJ2-1; D is unresolved. In germline, CDR1 is WNHNN, CDR2 SYGVQD (reference sequence). The CDR3 consists of 13 residues. V dropped 5 bases and J dropped 8 bases, with 13 bases sitting between them.

The sample holds a few counts of this clone. The V gene is TRBV10-3, the J gene TRBJ2-7; 11 bases match TRBD1. V trimming: 6 bases; J trimming: 2 bases; junction bases outside the gene matches: 3. The CDR3 is made up of 14 amino acids. Germline V gene lookup returns CDR1 ENHRY and CDR2 SYGVKD. The CDR3 here is CAISRDRGAYEQYF. CDR3 DNA: TGTGCCATCAGCCGGGACAGGGGGGCCTACGAGCAGTACTTC.

The chain joins TRBV5-1 to TRBJ2-7; the match to TRBD2 covers 8 bases. Germline V gives CDR1 SGHRS, CDR2 YFSETQ. The V gene end was trimmed by 3 bases and the J gene end by 0 bases; junction bases not matched to a gene: 5. There are 15 residues in the CDR3. This CDR3 reads CASSYDSGSSYEQYF. CDR3 bases: TGCGCCAGCAGCTACGACAGCGGGAGCTCCTACGAGCAGTACTTC.

This chain uses TRBV19 with TRBJ1-2, with 7 bases identical to TRBD1. This CDR3 is built from 13 residues. Unmatched junction bases numbered 6, after V lost 6 bases and J lost 5 bases. CDR1 and CDR2 from the germline V gene are LNHDA and SQIVND (reference sequence). This CDR3 reads CASRPDREYGYTF. The CDR3 DNA follows: TGTGCCAGTAGGCCAGACAGGGAGTATGGCTACACCTTC.

The genes are TRBV28 and TRBJ1-5, with 7 bases fitting TRBD1. Trimming at V came to 1 base and at J to 5 bases, leaving 8 bases not matched to a gene. Germline assignment: CDR1 MDHEN and CDR2 SYDVKM. The CDR3 is 16 amino acids. CDR3 sequence: CASSLLPRGLHQPQHF. The CDR3 bases are TGTGCCAGCAGTTTATTGCCCAGGGGGTTACATCAGCCCCAGCATTTT.

The chain employs TRBV4-1 and TRBJ2-2; no firm D call. V lost 6 bases, J lost 5 bases, and 13 bases lay in between. CDR1 is MGHRA, CDR2 YSYEKL, per germline. The CDR3 extends over 14 amino acids. CDR3 sequence: CASRLTEATGELFF. The CDR3 DNA follows: TGCGCCAGCAGACTGACGGAAGCGACCGGGGAGCTGTTTTTT.

The V gene is TRBV5-5, the J gene TRBJ2-1; 14 bases fit TRBD2. This CDR3 spans 15 amino acids. Germline V gene sequence: CDR1 SGHKS, CDR2 YYEKEE (reference sequence). V was pared by 4 bases and J by 8 bases, with 5 bases of the junction left unmatched. The CDR3 loop is CASSLGTSGSYEQFF. DNA of the CDR3: TGTGCCAGCAGCCTAGGGACTAGCGGGAGCTATGAGCAGTTCTTC. The full variable domain, in which reference TRBV5-5 and TRBJ2-1 provide the parts outside the CDR3, is DAGVTQSPTHLIKTRGQQVTLRCSPISGHKSVSWYQQVLGQGPQFIFQYYEKEERGRGNFPDRFSARQFPNYSSELNVNALLLGDSALYLCASSLGTSGSYEQFFGPGTRLTVL.

This sequence joins TRBV7-9 and TRBJ1-3; D possibly corresponds to TRBD1 (5 bases). Germline V lookup: CDR1 SEHNR, CDR2 FQNEAQ (reference sequence). This CDR3 contains 14 residues. Deletions cut 2 bases from V and 2 bases from J, with 7 bases between. CDR3 DNA: TGTGCCAGCAGCTTACGCAGGGCTGGAAACACCATATATTTT. It translates to CASSLRRAGNTIYF. The variable domain in full, completed from reference TRBV7-9 and TRBJ1-3, reads DTGVSQNPRHKITKRGQNVTFRCDPISEHNRLYWYRQTLGQGPEFLTYFQNEAQLEKSRLLSDRFSAERPKGSFSTLEIQRTEQGDSAMYLCASSLRRAGNTIYFGEGSWLTVV.

This chain joins TRBV19 and TRBJ2-7; D not certain. Germline loops: CDR1 LNHDA, CDR2 SQIVND (reference sequence). V lost 4 bases, J lost 4 bases, and 11 bases lay in between. This CDR3 spans 13 amino acids. CDR3 nucleotide sequence: TGTGCCAGTAGTACTCAGGCCTGGTACGAGCAGTACTTC. It yields the protein CASSTQAWYEQYF.